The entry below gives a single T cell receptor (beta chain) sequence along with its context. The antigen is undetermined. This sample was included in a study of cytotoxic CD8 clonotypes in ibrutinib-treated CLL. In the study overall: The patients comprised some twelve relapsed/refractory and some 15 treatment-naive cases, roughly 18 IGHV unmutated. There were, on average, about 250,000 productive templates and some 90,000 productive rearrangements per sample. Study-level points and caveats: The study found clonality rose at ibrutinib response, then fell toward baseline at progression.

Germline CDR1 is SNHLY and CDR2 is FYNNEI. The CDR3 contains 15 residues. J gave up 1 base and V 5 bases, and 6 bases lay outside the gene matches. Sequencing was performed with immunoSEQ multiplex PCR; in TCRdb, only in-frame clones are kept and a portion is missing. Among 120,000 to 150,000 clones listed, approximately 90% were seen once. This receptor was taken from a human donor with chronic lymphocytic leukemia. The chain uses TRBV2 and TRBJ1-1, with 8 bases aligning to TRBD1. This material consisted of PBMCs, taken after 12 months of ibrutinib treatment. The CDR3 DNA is TGTGCCAGCAGTTGGATGGACAGGGCGAACACTGAAGCTTTCTTT. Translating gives CASSWMDRANTEAFF.